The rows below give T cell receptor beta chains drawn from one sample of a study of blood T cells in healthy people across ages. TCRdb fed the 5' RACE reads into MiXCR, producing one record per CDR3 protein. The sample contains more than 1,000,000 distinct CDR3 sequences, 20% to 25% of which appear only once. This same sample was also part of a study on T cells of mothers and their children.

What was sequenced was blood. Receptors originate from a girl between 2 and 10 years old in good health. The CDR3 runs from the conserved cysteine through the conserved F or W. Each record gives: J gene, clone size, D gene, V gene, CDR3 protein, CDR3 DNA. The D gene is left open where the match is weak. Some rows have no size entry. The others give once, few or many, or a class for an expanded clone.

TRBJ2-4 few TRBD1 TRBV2 CASNPSGTGSNIQYF TGTGCCAGCAATCCCTCCGGGACAGGGAGCAACATTCAGTACTTC
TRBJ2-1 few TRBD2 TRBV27 CASIGLAGFDEQFF TGTGCCAGCATTGGACTAGCGGGATTCGATGAGCAGTTCTTC
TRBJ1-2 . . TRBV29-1 CSVDQGSGYTF TGCAGCGTTGATCAGGGTAGTGGCTACACCTTC
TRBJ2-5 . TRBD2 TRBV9 CASSVGETTSGYQETQYF TGTGCCAGCAGCGTAGGGGAAACGACTAGCGGGTACCAAGAGACCCAGTACTTC
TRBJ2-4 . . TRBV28 CASSTPDGQNIQYF TGTGCCAGCAGTACCCCGGACGGTCAAAACATTCAGTACTTC
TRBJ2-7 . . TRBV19 CASSTSGDVLSYEQYF TGTGCCAGTAGTACATCAGGGGACGTACTCTCCTACGAGCAGTACTTC
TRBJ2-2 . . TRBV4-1 CASSQDAVSGELFF TGCGCCAGCAGCCAAGACGCAGTGTCCGGGGAGCTGTTTTTT
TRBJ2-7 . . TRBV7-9 CATSSTEPHSCEQYF TGTGCCACCTCATCTACAGAGCCCCACTCCTGCGAGCAGTACTTC
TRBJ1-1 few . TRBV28 CASRPNFEGVGTEAFF TGTGCCAGCAGACCGAACTTCGAGGGGGTTGGCACTGAAGCTTTCTTT
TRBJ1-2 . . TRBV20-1 CSARAKKRGPPYYGYTF TGCAGTGCTAGAGCCAAAAAGAGGGGACCCCCTTACTATGGCTACACCTTC
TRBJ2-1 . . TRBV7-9 CASSPKGNNEQFF TGTGCCAGCAGCCCCAAGGGAAACAATGAGCAGTTCTTC
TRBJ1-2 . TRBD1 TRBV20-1 CSAPPGQGGPNYGYTF TGCAGTGCTCCTCCAGGACAGGGGGGCCCTAACTATGGCTACACCTTC
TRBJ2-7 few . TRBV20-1 CSARDMAVQTYEQYF TGCAGTGCTAGAGATATGGCCGTTCAAACCTACGAGCAGTACTTC
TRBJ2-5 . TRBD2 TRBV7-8 CASSILDRGGHETQYF TGTGCCAGCAGCATACTCGATCGCGGGGGGCATGAGACCCAGTACTTC
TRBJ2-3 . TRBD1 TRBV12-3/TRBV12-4 CASLEQGSTDTQYF TGTGCCAGCCTAGAACAGGGGAGCACAGATACGCAGTATTTT
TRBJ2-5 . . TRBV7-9 CASRSPRQMMETQYF TGTGCCAGCAGATCCCCCAGACAGATGATGGAGACCCAGTACTTC
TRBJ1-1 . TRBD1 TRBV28 CASSIQGGDTEAFF TGTGCCAGCAGTATACAGGGGGGGGACACTGAAGCTTTCTTT
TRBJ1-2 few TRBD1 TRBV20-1 CSLLRGLGFGGGYTF TGCAGTTTACTCAGGGGGCTTGGGTTTGGTGGTGGCTACACCTTC
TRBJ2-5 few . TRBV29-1 CSVEVDGAETQYF TGCAGCGTTGAAGTGGACGGGGCAGAGACCCAGTACTTC
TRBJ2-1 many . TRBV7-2 CASSLADYYNEQFF TGTGCCAGCAGCTTAGCGGACTACTACAATGAGCAGTTCTTC
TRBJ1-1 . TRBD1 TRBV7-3 CASSPRGRDYRGNTEAFF TGTGCCAGCAGCCCCAGGGGGCGCGACTATAGGGGGAACACTGAAGCTTTCTTT
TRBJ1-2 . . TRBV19 CASSMSANYGYTF TGTGCCAGTAGTATGAGTGCTAACTATGGCTACACCTTC
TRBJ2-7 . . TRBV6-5 CASSLRAGAGDEQYF TGTGCCAGCAGTCTCCGTGCAGGCGCCGGGGACGAGCAGTACTTC
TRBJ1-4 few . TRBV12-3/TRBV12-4 CASSPVPNEKLFF TGTGCCAGCAGCCCTGTCCCTAATGAAAAACTGTTTTTT
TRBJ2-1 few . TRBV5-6 CASSGGTVYNEQFF TGTGCCAGCAGCGGAGGGACAGTCTACAATGAGCAGTTCTTC
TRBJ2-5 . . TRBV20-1 CSAPRQGGAQETQYF TGCAGTGCACCGCGACAGGGAGGTGCCCAAGAGACCCAGTACTTC
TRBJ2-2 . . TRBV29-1 CSVEATPNTGELFF TGCAGCGTTGAAGCTACGCCGAACACCGGGGAGCTGTTTTTT
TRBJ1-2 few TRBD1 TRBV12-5 CASGNTGGEDGYTF TGTGCTAGTGGTAATACAGGGGGCGAGGATGGCTACACCTTC
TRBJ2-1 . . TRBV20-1 CSVWTDNNEQFF TGCAGTGTTTGGACAGACAACAATGAGCAGTTCTTC
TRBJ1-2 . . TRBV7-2 CASSLERGGSYGYTF TGTGCCAGCAGCTTAGAAAGGGGCGGGAGCTATGGCTACACCTTC